The rows below give T cell receptor beta chains drawn from one sample of a study of siplizumab effects on memory and regulatory T cells. Only in-frame clones appear in the TCRdb table, and some are missing; sequencing was by immunoSEQ multiplex PCR. Among about 100,000 clones listed, around 90% were seen once. Sequences were obtained from CD4+ T cells sorted from blood. These receptors were obtained from a human donor in good health. CDR3s include the opening cysteine and the closing phenylalanine or tryptophan. A D gene is named only where the DNA matches it firmly. Size values are once, few and many counts, or a class for expanded clones, and some rows have none.

j_call | v_call | d_call | clone_size | cdr3_nt | cdr3_aa
TRBJ2-1 | TRBV29-1 | TRBD1 | - | TGCAGCGCCCAACCAGCGGGGACAGGGGGGAATGAGCAGTTCTTC | CSAQPAGTGGNEQFF
TRBJ1-6 | TRBV20-1 | - | - | TGCAGTGCTAGCCACCGGGCCGTTAATGCCTTT | CSASHRAVNAF
TRBJ2-1 | TRBV10-3 | - | - | TGTGCCATCGCGGAGGGGGTAAGATCCTACAATGAGCAGTTCTTC | CAIAEGVRSYNEQFF
TRBJ2-1 | TRBV28 | TRBD2 | - | TGTGCCAGCAGTTTATCAGGGACTAGCGGGGTCGTGGGGTACAATGAGCAGTTCTTC | CASSLSGTSGVVGYNEQFF
TRBJ2-3 | TRBV19 | TRBD2 | - | TGTGCCAGTAGTATACCCACTAGCGGGGCTACGCAGTATTTT | CASSIPTSGATQYF
TRBJ2-3 | TRBV4-1 | TRBD2 | - | TGCGCCAGCAGCCAAGGAAGGCGGGGGGGTTCCACAGATACGCAGTATTTT | CASSQGRRGGSTDTQYF
TRBJ1-1 | TRBV11-2 | - | - | TGTGCCAGCAGCTTATCCCGGGACACGAGTGAAGCTTTCTTT | CASSLSRDTSEAFF
TRBJ1-3 | TRBV19 | - | - | TGTGCCACCGACGACCTACAGGGCTCTGGAAACACCATATATTTT | CATDDLQGSGNTIYF
TRBJ1-6 | TRBV19 | - | - | TGTGCCAGTAGCACCTACTACAGGCCAAACCGAAGCTCCTATAATTCACCCCTCCACTTT | CASSTYYRPNRSSYNSPLHF
TRBJ1-3 | TRBV6-1 | - | - | TGTGCCAGCACCAGGTCAAACACCATATATTTT | CASTRSNTIYF
TRBJ1-5 | TRBV18 | TRBD1 | - | TGTGCCAGCTCACCCATCTCGGGACAGGGGAATCAGCCCCAGCATTTT | CASSPISGQGNQPQHF
TRBJ1-3 | TRBV7-9 | - | once | TGTGCCAGCAGTTACAGGGAGGGAAACACCATATATTTT | CASSYREGNTIYF
TRBJ2-7 | TRBV19 | - | - | TGTGCCACTGCGGGACAGTATCTCTACGAGCAGTACTTC | CATAGQYLYEQYF
TRBJ1-1 | TRBV2 | TRBD1 | - | TGTGCCAACGTCCCGGGACAGGGGGTGAGGGGCGCTGAAGCTTTCTTT | CANVPGQGVRGAEAFF
TRBJ1-4 | TRBV7-7 | - | - | TGTGCCAGCAGCTTCAGGGAAGGCCCGAATGAAAAACTGTTTTTT | CASSFREGPNEKLFF
TRBJ1-5 | TRBV7-9 | - | - | TGTGCCAGCAGCTTAGTTGGCGCTCAGCCCCAGCATTTT | CASSLVGAQPQHF
TRBJ2-5 | TRBV19 | - | - | TGTGCCAGTAGTAAGGGGATCCAAGAGACCCAGTACTTC | CASSKGIQETQYF
TRBJ2-1 | TRBV7-3 | - | - | TGTGCCAGCAGCCATGTCGGCGGGGGACAGAGGGTGGAGCAGTTCTTC | CASSHVGGGQRVEQFF
TRBJ1-1 | TRBV7-9 | TRBD1 | - | TGTGCCAGCACCCACCAGGGGGGGACAGGGGGCCGGACTGAAGCTTTCTTT | CASTHQGGTGGRTEAFF
TRBJ2-7 | TRBV28 | TRBD1 | once | TGTGCCAGCAGGCCCCGGGACAGGGGACCCTACGAGCAGTACTTC | CASRPRDRGPYEQYF
TRBJ1-2 | TRBV5-5 | - | - | TGTGCCAGCAGCTTAAAGGGGGTGGGTGGCTACACCTTC | CASSLKGVGGYTF
TRBJ2-7 | TRBV7-9 | TRBD2 | - | TGTGCCAGCAGCTCCTCGTTCGGGGGGGCTCTCTACGAGCAGTACTTC | CASSSSFGGALYEQYF
TRBJ1-3 | TRBV19 | - | - | TGTGCCAGTAGTATAGATCTTCCAGGAAACACCATATATTTT | CASSIDLPGNTIYF
TRBJ1-2 | TRBV29-1 | - | once | TGCAGCGTTGACAAAAACTATGGCTACACCTTC | CSVDKNYGYTF
TRBJ2-1 | TRBV7-3 | TRBD2 | - | TGTGCCAGCAGCTTAAGTCCCCATGGCGGGGGGCGTAATGAGCAGTTCTTC | CASSLSPHGGGRNEQFF
TRBJ2-2 | TRBV2 | - | once | TGTGCCAGCAGTTGGGACTTCCTGAACACCGGGGAGCTGTTTTTT | CASSWDFLNTGELFF
TRBJ2-7 | TRBV30 | - | - | TGTGCCTGGAGTGAGGGCGATTCCCGCGAGCAGTACTTC | CAWSEGDSREQYF
TRBJ1-1 | TRBV28 | - | - | TGTGCCAGCAGTTTGAGGGACCCTGAAGCTTTCTTT | CASSLRDPEAFF
TRBJ2-3 | TRBV7-2 | TRBD2 | once | TGTGCCAGCAGCTTAGTCGGGACTAGCGGGGGGCCAGATACGCAGTATTTT | CASSLVGTSGGPDTQYF
TRBJ2-2 | TRBV10-3 | - | - | TGTGCCATCAGGATAGTGGGGGGCCAGAACACCGGGGAGCTGTTTTTT | CAIRIVGGQNTGELFF
TRBJ2-3 | TRBV18 | TRBD1 | - | TGTGCCAGCTCAGGACAGGGAGATACGCAGTATTTT | CASSGQGDTQYF
TRBJ1-4 | TRBV6-1 | - | - | TGTGCCAGCAGTGAAATCGCCATGGGGGAAAAACTGTTTTTT | CASSEIAMGEKLFF
TRBJ2-1 | TRBV10-3 | - | once | TGTGCCATCAGCTCCCCCGAGGGGGGCCCCTACAATGAGCAGTTCTTC | CAISSPEGGPYNEQFF
TRBJ1-6 | TRBV19 | - | few | TGTGCCACCCAAAAGTCCGGGAGCAGCTCCTATAATTCACCCCTCCACTTT | CATQKSGSSSYNSPLHF
TRBJ2-5 | TRBV10-3 | - | once | TGTGCCATCAGTGAGAGGCGCGAAGAGACCCAGTACTTC | CAISERREETQYF
TRBJ2-5 | TRBV4-3 | - | - | TGCGCCAGCAGCCAAGATGGACGGGGTGCTCGAGAGACCCAGTACTTC | CASSQDGRGARETQYF
TRBJ2-1 | TRBV6-1 | TRBD2 | - | TGTGCCAGCAGTGAACGAGGGGGACTAGTAACCCCAAATGAGCAGTTCTTC | CASSERGGLVTPNEQFF
TRBJ2-5 | TRBV11-2 | - | - | TGTGCCAGCAGCTCACTCCGGGGGCGGGGAGAGACCCAGTACTTC | CASSSLRGRGETQYF
TRBJ1-5 | TRBV6-1 | - | - | TGTGCCAGCAGTGAAATCTGGCAGGGGAGTCAGCCCCAGCATTTT | CASSEIWQGSQPQHF
TRBJ2-2 | TRBV15 | - | - | TGTGCCACCAGCAGAGATATAGGGGGAAAGAGTGATACCGGGGAGCTGTTTTTT | CATSRDIGGKSDTGELFF
TRBJ2-7 | TRBV5-1 | TRBD2 | - | TGCGCCAGCAGCTTAGGGACTAGCGGAACCTTATCGTACTTC | CASSLGTSGTLSYF
TRBJ2-3 | TRBV9 | - | - | TGTGCCAGCGGTGTACAGGCTGCCGCAGATACGCAGTATTTT | CASGVQAAADTQYF
TRBJ1-2 | TRBV6-1 | - | - | TGTGCCAGCAGTGGGGATCCGGGATCTTGGGGCTACACCTTC | CASSGDPGSWGYTF
TRBJ1-2 | TRBV7-9 | - | - | TGTGCCAGCAGCCCCCCCAGGGGAAAAGGCTATGGCTACACCTTC | CASSPPRGKGYGYTF
TRBJ1-1 | TRBV6-5 | - | - | TGTGCCAGCAGTTATCGACAGATGAACACTGAAGCTTTCTTT | CASSYRQMNTEAFF
TRBJ2-1 | TRBV5-1 | - | - | TGCGCCAGCAGCTTGGCGTGGAGTGATGAGCAGTTCTTC | CASSLAWSDEQFF
TRBJ2-2 | TRBV5-8 | - | - | TGTGCCAGCACCTCGGACGGAGGATACACCGGGGAGCTGTTTTTT | CASTSDGGYTGELFF
TRBJ1-2 | TRBV4-3 | TRBD1 | few | TGCGCCAGCAGCCAAGGGGTCAGGACAGGGGGGCACTATGGCTACACCTTC | CASSQGVRTGGHYGYTF
TRBJ1-5 | TRBV19 | - | - | TGTGCCAGTAGTATCGGGACGGGAAATCAGCCCCAGCATTTT | CASSIGTGNQPQHF
TRBJ2-3 | TRBV18 | - | - | TGTGCCAGCTCACCAAGGGACAAGGGATTAAATACGCAGTATTTT | CASSPRDKGLNTQYF
TRBJ1-4 | TRBV5-6 | - | - | TGTGCCAGCAGCCCCCAATGGCGTATAAGTGAAAAACTGTTTTTT | CASSPQWRISEKLFF
TRBJ1-6 | TRBV5-1 | - | - | TGCGCCAGCAGCGAACGGGACGGGGGATGGTCCTATAATTCACCCCTCCACTTT | CASSERDGGWSYNSPLHF
TRBJ2-7 | TRBV4-1 | TRBD2 | - | TGCGCCAGCAGCCACCCGACTAGCGGGGGGGCTGGGTCCTACGAGCAGTACTTC | CASSHPTSGGAGSYEQYF
TRBJ1-2 | TRBV5-5 | - | - | TGTGCCAGCAGCTTGGCCGGCGGTTATGGCTACACCTTC | CASSLAGGYGYTF
TRBJ2-5 | TRBV18 | TRBD2 | - | TGTGCCAGCTCACCACCCCGGACTAGCGGGGTGGAGACCCAGTACTTC | CASSPPRTSGVETQYF
TRBJ2-7 | TRBV5-1 | TRBD2 | - | TGCGCCAGCAGCTTGGTTAGCGGGGGGGCCATCTACGAGCAGTACTTC | CASSLVSGGAIYEQYF
TRBJ1-3 | TRBV30 | - | - | TGTGCCTGGAGGGAACAGTCCGGACAGGGAAACACCATATATTTT | CAWREQSGQGNTIYF
TRBJ2-6 | TRBV28 | - | - | TGTGCCAGCAGTTTACCGGGCCTAGGGGCCAACGTCCTGACTTTC | CASSLPGLGANVLTF